The clone carrying this T cell receptor (beta chain) was picked up many times. As yet, its antigen is unknown. The TCR alpha and TCR beta cDNA libraries, bearing sample barcodes and UMIs, were generated by 5'RACE using constant-segment primers. One entry per CDR3 protein, called by TCRdb with MiXCR from the 5' RACE reads. Of some 62,000 distinct CDR3 sequences in the sample, roughly 9.9% were seen once. This sample is part of a study of T-cell memory formation after mild COVID-19. Study overall: TCR clusters were mostly confined to one donor each. Study findings and constraints: In pre-infection memory, a portion of responding clones appeared, which suggested that cross-reactive memory joined. Clonal second-wave expansions that peaked on day 37 had unconfirmed SARS-CoV-2 specificity.

The source of this sequence is a young man who had mild COVID-19 (a few samples of this study predate the infection). Cell type and time point are not known. Sequencing was performed on PBMCs or a T cell subset sorted from them (not recorded which).

CDR3 residues: CASSPTGGTEAFF. In nucleotides, the CDR3 is TGTGCCAGCAGCCCTACCGGGGGAACTGAAGCTTTCTTT. V is TRBV27 and J is TRBJ1-1, with a tentative D call TRBD1 (5 bases). Looked up from germline, CDR1 is MNHEY and CDR2 is SMNVEV (reference sequence). The CDR3 covers 13 residues. Trimming left V 6 bases short and J 5 bases short, with 13 bases between.